The source of this TCR beta chain is a study of blood T cell repertoires in COVID-19. Study in general: From T cells, B-cell-depleted T cells, or PBMCs came the material, which was cDNA or gDNA.

In the original analysis: Amplification with reference gene primers provided the estimates of nucleated cell counts. Clones were sequenced by immunoSEQ multiplex PCR, and TCRdb holds only the in-frame ones, with some missing. V and J calls and clone size follow that table, whereas D and trimming were derived from the DNA. There are about 480,000 clones in the sample; roughly 90% occur only once, and approximately 2% lies in the top ten. The cohort comprised adults aged roughly 18 to 95 years residing in about two dozen US areas. Germline V gene lookup returns CDR1 SQVTM and CDR2 ANQGSEA. The CDR3 has 13 amino acids. V was trimmed by 6 bases and J by 3 bases, leaving 14 bases between them.

The specimen was PBMCs or T cells enriched from blood (not recorded which). This TCR was sampled from a woman aged 40 to 55 who had recovered from COVID-19. V usage is TRBV29-1 and J usage is TRBJ1-1; D perhaps matches TRBD1 (5 bases). The DNA of the CDR3 is TGCAGCGTGGACCTCAGGGTGGACACTGAAGCTTTCTTT. Translated, it gives CSVDLRVDTEAFF.